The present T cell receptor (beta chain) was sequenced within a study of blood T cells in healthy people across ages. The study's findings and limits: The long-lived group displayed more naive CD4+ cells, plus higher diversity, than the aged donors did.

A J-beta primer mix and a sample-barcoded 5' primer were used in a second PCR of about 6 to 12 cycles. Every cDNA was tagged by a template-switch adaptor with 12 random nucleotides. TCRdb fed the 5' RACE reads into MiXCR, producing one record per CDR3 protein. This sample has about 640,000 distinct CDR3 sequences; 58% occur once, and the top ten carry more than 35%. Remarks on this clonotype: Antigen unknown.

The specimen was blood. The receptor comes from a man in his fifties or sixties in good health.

The CDR3 sequence is CASSLGGGLEYEQYF. The CDR3 DNA reads as TGTGCCAGCAGTTTAGGGGGGGGACTAGAATACGAGCAGTACTTC. This chain joins TRBV28 and TRBJ2-7, with 8 nucleotides matching TRBD2. This CDR3 comprises 15 residues. The J segment lost 4 bases and the V segment lost 2 bases, leaving 7 bases of the junction unmatched. Looked up from germline, CDR1 is MDHEN and CDR2 is SYDVKM.